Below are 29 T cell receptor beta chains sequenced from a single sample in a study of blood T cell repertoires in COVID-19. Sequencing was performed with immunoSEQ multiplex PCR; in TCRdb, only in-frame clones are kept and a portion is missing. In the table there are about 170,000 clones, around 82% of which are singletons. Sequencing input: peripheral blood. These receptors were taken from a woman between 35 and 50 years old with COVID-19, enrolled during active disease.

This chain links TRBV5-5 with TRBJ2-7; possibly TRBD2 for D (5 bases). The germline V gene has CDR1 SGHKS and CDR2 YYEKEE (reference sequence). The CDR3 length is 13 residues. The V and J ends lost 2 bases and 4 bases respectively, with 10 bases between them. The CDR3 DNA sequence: TGTGCCAGCAGCTTTGGTCGGGGTTACGAGCAGTACGTC. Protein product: CASSFGRGYEQYV.

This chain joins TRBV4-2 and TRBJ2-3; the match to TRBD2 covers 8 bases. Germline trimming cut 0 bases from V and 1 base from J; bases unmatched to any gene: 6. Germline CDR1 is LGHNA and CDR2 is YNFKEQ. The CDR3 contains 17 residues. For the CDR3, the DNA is TGTGCCAGCAGCCAAGATGTTACAGCGGGGGGCACAGATACGCAGTATTTT. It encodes CASSQDVTAGGTDTQYF.

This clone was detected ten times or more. CDR3 in amino acids: CASSPGDRISYGYTF. The DNA for the CDR3 is TGTGCCAGCAGCCCAGGAGACAGAATCTCCTATGGCTACACCTTC. This sequence joins TRBV11-2 and TRBJ1-2; D may be TRBD1 (5 bases). V was cut by 5 bases and J by 4 bases, with 17 bases left in between. The CDR3 sequence is 15 residues long. Germline V gene sequence: CDR1 SGHAT, CDR2 FQNNGV.

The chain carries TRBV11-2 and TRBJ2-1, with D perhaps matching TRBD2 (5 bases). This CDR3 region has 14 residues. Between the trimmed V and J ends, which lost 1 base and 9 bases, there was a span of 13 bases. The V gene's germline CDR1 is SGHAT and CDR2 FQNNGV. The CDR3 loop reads CASSLVGLAGEQFF. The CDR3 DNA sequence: TGTGCCAGCAGCTTAGTAGGGCTAGCAGGTGAGCAGTTCTTC.

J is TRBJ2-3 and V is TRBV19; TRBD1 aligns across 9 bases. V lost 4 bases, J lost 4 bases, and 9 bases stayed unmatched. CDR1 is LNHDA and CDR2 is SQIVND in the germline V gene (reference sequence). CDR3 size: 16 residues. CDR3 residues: CASSKPPGQGADTQYF. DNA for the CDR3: TGTGCCAGTAGTAAGCCCCCGGGACAGGGTGCAGATACGCAGTATTTT.

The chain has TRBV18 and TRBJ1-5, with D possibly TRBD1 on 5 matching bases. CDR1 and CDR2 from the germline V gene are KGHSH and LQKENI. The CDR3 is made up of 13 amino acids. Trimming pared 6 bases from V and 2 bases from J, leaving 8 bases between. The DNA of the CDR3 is TGTGCCAGCTCCAGGGTGGGCAATCAGCCCCAGCATTTT. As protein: CASSRVGNQPQHF.

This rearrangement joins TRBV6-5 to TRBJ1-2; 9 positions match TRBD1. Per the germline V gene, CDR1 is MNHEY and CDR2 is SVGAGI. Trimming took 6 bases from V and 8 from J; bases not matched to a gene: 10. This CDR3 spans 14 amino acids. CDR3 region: CASSQWTGAFGYTF. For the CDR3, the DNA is TGTGCCAGCAGCCAATGGACAGGGGCCTTCGGCTACACCTTC.

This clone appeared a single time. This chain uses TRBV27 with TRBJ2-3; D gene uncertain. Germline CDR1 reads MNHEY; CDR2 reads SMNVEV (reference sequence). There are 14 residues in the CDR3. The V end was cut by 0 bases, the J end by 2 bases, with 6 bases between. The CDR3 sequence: CASSLSGSTDTQYF. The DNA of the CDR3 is TGTGCCAGCAGTTTATCCGGGTCCACAGATACGCAGTATTTT.

As DNA, the CDR3 is TGTGCCAGCAGTAGCCGGGGTGCGGGGACTGAAGCTTTCTTT. Translation: CASSSRGAGTEAFF. The chain is built from TRBV5-4 and TRBJ1-1; D is unclear. Germline V gives CDR1 SGHNT, CDR2 YYREEE (reference sequence). V lost 5 bases, J lost 5 bases, and 16 bases lay in between. The CDR3 is made up of 14 amino acids.

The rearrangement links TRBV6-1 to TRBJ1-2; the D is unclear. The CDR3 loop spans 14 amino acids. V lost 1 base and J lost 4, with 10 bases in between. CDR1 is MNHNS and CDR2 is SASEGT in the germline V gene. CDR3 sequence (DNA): TGTGCCAGCAGTGAAGGGCAGGCCTCCTATGGCTACACCTTC. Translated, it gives CASSEGQASYGYTF.

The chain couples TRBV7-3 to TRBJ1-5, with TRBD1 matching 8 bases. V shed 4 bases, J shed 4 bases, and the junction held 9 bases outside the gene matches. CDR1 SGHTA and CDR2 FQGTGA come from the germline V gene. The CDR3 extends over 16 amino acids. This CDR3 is CASSWIQGARNQPQHF. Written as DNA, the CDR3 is TGTGCCAGCAGCTGGATCCAGGGGGCGCGGAATCAGCCCCAGCATTTT.

CDR3 sequence (DNA): TGTGCCAGCACCCAAAGCCACTACGAGCAGTACTTC. It yields the protein CASTQSHYEQYF. V and J are TRBV21-1 and TRBJ2-7; the table's D call TRBD2 went unverified against the DNA. TRBV21-1 represents a pseudogene. The CDR3 covers 12 residues.

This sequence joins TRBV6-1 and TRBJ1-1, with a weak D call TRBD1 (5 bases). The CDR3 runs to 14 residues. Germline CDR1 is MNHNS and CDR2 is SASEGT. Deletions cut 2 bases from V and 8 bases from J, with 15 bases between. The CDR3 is CASSEMAGEGEAFF. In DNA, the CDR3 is TGTGCCAGCAGTGAAATGGCTGGGGAGGGGGAAGCTTTCTTT.

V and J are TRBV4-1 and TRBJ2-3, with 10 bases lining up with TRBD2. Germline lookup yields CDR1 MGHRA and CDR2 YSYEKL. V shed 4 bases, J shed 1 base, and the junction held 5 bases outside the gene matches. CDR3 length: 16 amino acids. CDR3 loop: CASSRSGGARTDTQYF. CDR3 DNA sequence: TGCGCCAGCAGCCGCAGCGGGGGGGCCCGCACAGATACGCAGTATTTT.

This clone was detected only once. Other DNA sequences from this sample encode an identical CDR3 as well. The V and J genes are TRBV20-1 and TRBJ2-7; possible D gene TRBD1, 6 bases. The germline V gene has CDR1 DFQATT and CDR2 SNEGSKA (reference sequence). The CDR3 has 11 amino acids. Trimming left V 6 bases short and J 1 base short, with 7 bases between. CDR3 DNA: TGCAGTGCAGGACAGTCCTACGAGCAGTACTTC. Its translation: CSAGQSYEQYF.

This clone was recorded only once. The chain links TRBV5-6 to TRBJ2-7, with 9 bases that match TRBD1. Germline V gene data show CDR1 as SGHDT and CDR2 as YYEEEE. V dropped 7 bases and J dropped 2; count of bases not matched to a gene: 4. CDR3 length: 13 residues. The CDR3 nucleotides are TGTGCCAGCGCCCGGGACAGGGCCTACGAGCAGTACGTC. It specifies CASARDRAYEQYV.

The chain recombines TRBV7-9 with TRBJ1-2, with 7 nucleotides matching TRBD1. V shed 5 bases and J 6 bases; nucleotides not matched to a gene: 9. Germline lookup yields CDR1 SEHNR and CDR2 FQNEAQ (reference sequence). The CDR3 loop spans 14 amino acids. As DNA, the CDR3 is TGTGCCAGCAGCCCCCTAGGGGGCAGGGATGGCTACACCTTC. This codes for CASSPLGGRDGYTF.

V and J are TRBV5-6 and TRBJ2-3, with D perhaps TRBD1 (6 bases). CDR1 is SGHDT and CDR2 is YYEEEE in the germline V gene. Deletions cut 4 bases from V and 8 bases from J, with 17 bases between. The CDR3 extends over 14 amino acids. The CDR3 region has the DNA TGTGCCAGCAGCAGCTTGACAGGCGGTGGTACGCAGTATTTT. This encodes CASSSLTGGGTQYF. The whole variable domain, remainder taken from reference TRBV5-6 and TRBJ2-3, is DAGVTQSPTHLIKTRGQQVTLRCSPKSGHDTVSWYQQALGQGPQFIFQYYEEEERQRGNFPDRFSGHQFPNYSSELNVNALLLGDSALYLCASSSLTGGGTQYFGPGTRLTVL.

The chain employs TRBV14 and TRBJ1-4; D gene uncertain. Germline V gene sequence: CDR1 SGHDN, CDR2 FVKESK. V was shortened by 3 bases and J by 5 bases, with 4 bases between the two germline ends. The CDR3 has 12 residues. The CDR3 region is CASSQQNEKLFF. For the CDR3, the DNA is TGTGCCAGCAGCCAGCAGAATGAAAAACTGTTTTTT.

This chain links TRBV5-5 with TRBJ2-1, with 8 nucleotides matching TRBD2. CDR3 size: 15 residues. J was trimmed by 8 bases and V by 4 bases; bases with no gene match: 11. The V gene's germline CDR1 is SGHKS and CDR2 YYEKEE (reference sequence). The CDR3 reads CASSRSSTSGYEQFF. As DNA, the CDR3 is TGTGCCAGCAGCCGGTCCTCTACTAGCGGATATGAGCAGTTCTTC.

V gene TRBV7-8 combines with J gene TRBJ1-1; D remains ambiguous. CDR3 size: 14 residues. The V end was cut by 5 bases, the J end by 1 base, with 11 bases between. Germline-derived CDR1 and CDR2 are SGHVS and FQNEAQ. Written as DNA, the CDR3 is TGTGCCAGCAGCCCCCGGGTGTCGAACACTGAAGCTTTCTTT. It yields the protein CASSPRVSNTEAFF.

The CDR3: CAWTEQYSSYNSPLHF. Written as DNA, the CDR3 is TGTGCCTGGACAGAACAGTACAGCTCCTATAATTCACCCCTCCACTTT. This rearrangement joins TRBV30 to TRBJ1-6, with D unclear. The germline V gene encodes CDR1 GTSNPN and CDR2 SVGIG (reference sequence). V lost 4 bases and J lost 0, with 13 bases in between. This CDR3 has 16 amino acids.

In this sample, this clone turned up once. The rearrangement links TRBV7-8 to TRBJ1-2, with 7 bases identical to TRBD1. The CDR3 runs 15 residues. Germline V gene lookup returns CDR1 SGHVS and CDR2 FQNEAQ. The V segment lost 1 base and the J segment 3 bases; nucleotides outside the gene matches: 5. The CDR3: CASSLDPGGYYGYTF. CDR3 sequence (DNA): TGTGCCAGCAGCTTAGATCCAGGGGGATACTATGGCTACACCTTC.

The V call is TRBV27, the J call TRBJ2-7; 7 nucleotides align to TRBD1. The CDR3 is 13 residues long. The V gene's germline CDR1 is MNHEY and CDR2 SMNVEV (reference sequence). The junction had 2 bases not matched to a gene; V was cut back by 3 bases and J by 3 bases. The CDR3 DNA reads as TGTGCCAGCAGTTTTCGACAGGGCTACGAGCAGTACTTC. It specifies CASSFRQGYEQYF.

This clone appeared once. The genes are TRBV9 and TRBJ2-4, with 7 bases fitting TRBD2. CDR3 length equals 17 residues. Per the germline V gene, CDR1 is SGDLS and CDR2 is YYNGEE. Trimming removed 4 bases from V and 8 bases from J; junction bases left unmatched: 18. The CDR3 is CASSRGGTGGPLDIQYF. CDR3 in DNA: TGTGCCAGCAGCAGGGGAGGAACGGGAGGACCGCTGGACATTCAGTACTTC.

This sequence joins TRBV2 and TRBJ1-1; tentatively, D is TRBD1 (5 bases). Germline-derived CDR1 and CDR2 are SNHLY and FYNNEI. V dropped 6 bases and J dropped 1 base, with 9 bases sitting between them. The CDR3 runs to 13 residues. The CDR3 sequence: CASSYGQNTEAFF. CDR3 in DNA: TGTGCCAGCAGCTACGGACAGAACACTGAAGCTTTCTTT.

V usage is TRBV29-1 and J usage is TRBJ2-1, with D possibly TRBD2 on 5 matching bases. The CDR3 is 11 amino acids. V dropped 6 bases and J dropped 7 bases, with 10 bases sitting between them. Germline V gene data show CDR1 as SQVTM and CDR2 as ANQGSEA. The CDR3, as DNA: TGCAGCGTAGAGGACTTGAATGAGCAGTTCTTC. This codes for CSVEDLNEQFF.

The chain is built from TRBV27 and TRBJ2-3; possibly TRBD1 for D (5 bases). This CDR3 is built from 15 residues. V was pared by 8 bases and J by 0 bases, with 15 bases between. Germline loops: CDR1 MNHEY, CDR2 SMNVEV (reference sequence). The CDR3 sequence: CASASTAWSTDTQYF. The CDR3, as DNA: TGTGCCAGCGCCTCGACAGCCTGGAGCACAGATACGCAGTATTTT.

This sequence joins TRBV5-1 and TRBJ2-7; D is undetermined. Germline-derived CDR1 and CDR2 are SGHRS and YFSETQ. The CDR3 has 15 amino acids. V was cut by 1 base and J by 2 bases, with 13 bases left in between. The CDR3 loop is CASSLFTDRAYEQYF. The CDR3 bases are TGCGCCAGCAGCTTGTTTACGGATCGGGCCTACGAGCAGTACTTC.